A selection of T cell receptor beta chains follows, all from one sample in a study of neurological immune-mediated disorders. TCRdb reprocessed the 5' RACE reads via MiXCR and lists one record per CDR3 protein. The sample yields 71,000 or so distinct CDR3 sequences, 5% to 6% seen once. The sequenced sample consisted of PBMCs. Source of these receptors: a woman aged 30 to 39 with multiple sclerosis. The CDR3 runs from the conserved cysteine through the conserved F or W. The order of the fields is V gene, J gene, clone size, CDR3 protein. Clone sizes are given selectively: once, few, many, or a class where the clone is expanded.

TRBV4-1	TRBJ2-4	many	CASSQGTEKVQYF
TRBV20-1	TRBJ2-3	few	CSAREGRPTNTQYF
TRBV12-3/TRBV12-4	TRBJ2-2	many	CASLQGTGELFF
TRBV18	TRBJ2-1	.	CASSKGQGINEQFF
TRBV28	TRBJ2-1	few	CASSPEPEAYNEQFF
TRBV24-1	TRBJ2-3	many	CATSDNGARTDTQYF
TRBV3-1	TRBJ2-1	few	CASSQEGTGFAYNEQFF
TRBV20-1	TRBJ2-7	many	CSATGTGPYEQYF
TRBV5-1	TRBJ2-1	many	CASSADRGHNEQFF
TRBV5-1	TRBJ2-5	many	CASSTPDRYQETQYF
TRBV20-1	TRBJ1-1	.	CSDIDTQGTEAFF
TRBV20-1	TRBJ2-1	many	CSARGHFLTNEQFF
TRBV5-1	TRBJ2-1	many	CASSLAGPYNEQFF
TRBV20-1	TRBJ2-2	.	CSARPWTGGRTGELFF
TRBV7-3	TRBJ2-2	many	CASSGRAGSNTGELFF
TRBV7-6	TRBJ2-7	many	CASSLEQGSYEQYF